This TCR beta chain was observed in a study of CD8+ T cells in alopecia areata. The study's findings and limits: Across lesional scalp, and particularly alopecia totalis/universalis, clonality surpassed that of normal scalp.

RNA extraction and reverse transcription yielded cDNA as sequencing template. Clones were read by immunoSEQ multiplex PCR, and TCRdb kept only the in-frame ones, dropping some. The sample consists of 150,000 to 200,000 clones, just under 65% of them appearing once. Details on this clone: Its target is not known.

Treatment here: oral pan-JAK inhibitor, 5-10 mg twice daily. It was from PBMCs that CD4+ and CD8+ T cells were sorted. This CDR3 spans 15 amino acids. J gave up 5 bases and V 1 base, and 2 bases lay outside the gene matches. Germline values: CDR1 MNHEY, CDR2 SMNVEV (reference sequence). The sequence was collected from a human donor with alopecia areata. The source was CD4+ T cells sorted from blood, collected at roughly week 49, from a patient treated with tofacitinib. The chain couples TRBV27 to TRBJ1-6; 7 nucleotides line up with TRBD1. The CDR3 loop is CASSLLGQNNSPLHF. The CDR3 DNA reads as TGTGCCAGCAGTTTATTGGGACAGAATAATTCACCCCTCCACTTT.